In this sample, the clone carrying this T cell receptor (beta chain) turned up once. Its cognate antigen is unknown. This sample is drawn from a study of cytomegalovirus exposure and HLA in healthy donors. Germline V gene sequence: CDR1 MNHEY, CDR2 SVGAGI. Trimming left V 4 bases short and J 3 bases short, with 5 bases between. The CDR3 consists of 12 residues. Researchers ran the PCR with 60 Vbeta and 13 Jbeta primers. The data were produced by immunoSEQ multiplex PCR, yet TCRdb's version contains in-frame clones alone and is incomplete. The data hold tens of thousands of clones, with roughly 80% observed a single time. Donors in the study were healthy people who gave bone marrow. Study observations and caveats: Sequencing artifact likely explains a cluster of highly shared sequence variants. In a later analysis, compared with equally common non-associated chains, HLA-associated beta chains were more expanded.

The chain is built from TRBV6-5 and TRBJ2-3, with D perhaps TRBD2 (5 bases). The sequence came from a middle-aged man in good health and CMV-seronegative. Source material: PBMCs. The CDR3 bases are TGTGCCAGCAGTTCGGGGACAGATACGCAGTATTTT. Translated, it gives CASSSGTDTQYF.